These T cell receptor beta chains were read from a single sample in a study of blood T cell repertoires in COVID-19. Generated by immunoSEQ multiplex PCR, the TCRdb table keeps only in-frame clones and is missing some. This table has about 63,000 clones, about four fifths appearing once. Sequenced sample: PBMCs or T cells enriched from blood (not recorded which). All receptors come from a woman in her thirties or forties with acute COVID-19. Each CDR3 is given with its conserved first and last residue.

TRBV5-1	TRBJ2-5	CASGTGTSGTFNQETQYF
TRBV7-9	TRBJ2-5	CASSAGETQYF
TRBV2	TRBJ2-5	CASSWDRETQYF
TRBV2	TRBJ1-5	CASSERTGRNQPQHF
TRBV7-6	TRBJ1-6	CASSQREGWNSPLHF
TRBV7-9	TRBJ2-4	CASSVTSGGASDIQYF
TRBV27	TRBJ2-7	CASGNYEQYF
TRBV6-4	TRBJ2-7	CASSELAGRGEQYF
TRBV5-4	TRBJ2-5	CASSSDIRQETQYF
TRBV6-1	TRBJ1-1	CASSEAPTGGTEAFF
TRBV4-1	TRBJ2-7	CASSQGLAGGPKDEQYF
TRBV28	TRBJ2-7	CASSKGQGANEQYF
TRBV5-1	TRBJ1-1	CASSVLPGQGDTEAFF
TRBV5-4	TRBJ2-2	CASSTGTGVRGGELFF
TRBV27	TRBJ1-1	CASRLLGGNTEAFF
TRBV15	TRBJ1-1	CATSRGGTGGTEAFF
TRBV19	TRBJ1-4	CASHNPTGKRPEKLFF
TRBV7-4	TRBJ2-5	CASSFKDSPETQYF
TRBV13	TRBJ1-3	CASSRTENSGNTIYF
TRBV4-2	TRBJ1-1	CASSQDGVSMNTEAFF
TRBV5-4	TRBJ2-1	CASSLQGPGEQFF
TRBV19	TRBJ1-5	CASRSGVVQPQHF
TRBV11-2	TRBJ2-2	CASSLKDLWTVRRAGELFF
TRBV19	TRBJ2-5	CASSPTSGTQETQYF
TRBV5-1	TRBJ2-3	CASSPGTSFGTDTQYF
TRBV27	TRBJ2-2	CASSLLAAGANTGELFF